These T cell receptor beta chains were read from a single sample in a study of T cell responses to AZD1222 COVID-19 vaccine. Clones were read by immunoSEQ multiplex PCR, and TCRdb kept only the in-frame ones, dropping some. The sample shows roughly 100,000 clones, roughly 90% of them seen only once. Material: peripheral blood, obtained on day 0 of AZD1222 vaccination. Receptors were obtained from an adult in good health. The CDR3 runs from the conserved cysteine through the conserved F or W. A D gene is named only where the DNA matches it firmly. Clone size is given for some rows only: seen once, a few or many times, or a class if the clone is expanded.

D,size,J,V,DNA,CDR3
NA,NA,TRBJ1-2,TRBV5-1,TGCGCCAGCAGCTCGGGCCATCCTACTAACTATGGCTACACCTTC,CASSSGHPTNYGYTF
NA,NA,TRBJ2-7,TRBV6-2/TRBV6-3,TGTGCCAGCAGTACCCCGGGGGACACTCGCTACGAGCAGTACTTC,CASSTPGDTRYEQYF
TRBD2,few,TRBJ2-1,TRBV3-1/TRBV3-2,TGTGCCAGCAGCTTAGGGACTAGCCGGCGGGGGCAGTTCTTC,CASSLGTSRRGQFF
TRBD1,NA,TRBJ2-7,TRBV30,TGTGCCTGGAGTAAGGTAGGGGTCCCCACAGGGGACTACGAGCAGTACTTC,CAWSKVGVPTGDYEQYF
TRBD1,NA,TRBJ1-6,TRBV2,TGTGCCAGCAGTGATAGGGGGCAGGGTGGATCACCCCTCCACTTT,CASSDRGQGGSPLHF
NA,NA,TRBJ1-2,TRBV12-3/TRBV12-4,TGTGCCAGCAGCCTGGACATAATCTATGGCTACACCTTC,CASSLDIIYGYTF
NA,NA,TRBJ1-2,TRBV19,TGTGCCAGTAGTAACCCGGGGGTGGTCTATGGCTACACCTTC,CASSNPGVVYGYTF
TRBD2,NA,TRBJ2-1,TRBV24-1,TGTGCCACCAGTGATCGGCTGGGGGGGGTCGCTGAGCAGTTCTTC,CATSDRLGGVAEQFF
NA,NA,TRBJ1-2,TRBV11-3,TGTGCCAGCAGCTTCCCTGGTGAACTACGGGGCTACACCTTC,CASSFPGELRGYTF
NA,NA,TRBJ1-2,TRBV6-6,TGTGCCAGCAGTCGTCCAGAGACGAACTATGGCTACACCTTC,CASSRPETNYGYTF
TRBD2,few,TRBJ2-1,TRBV7-2,TGTGCCAGCAGCCCCCGGGAAGCTAGCGGGCTATTCGGACATGAGCAGTTCTTC,CASSPREASGLFGHEQFF
TRBD1,NA,TRBJ1-1,TRBV5-1,TGCGCCAGCAGCTTGGAGGGACAGGCGGGACCTGAAGCTTTCTTT,CASSLEGQAGPEAFF
NA,NA,TRBJ2-1,TRBV29-1,TGCAGCGTTGAAAGGGGGAATGAGCAGTTCTTC,CSVERGNEQFF
TRBD2,NA,TRBJ2-3,TRBV5-1,TGCGCCAGCAGCTTGGTGACCCTAGCGGGGGGGCTGGATACGCAGTATTTT,CASSLVTLAGGLDTQYF
NA,NA,TRBJ2-1,TRBV2,TGTGCCAGCAAAGCGGCCTCCTACAATGAGCAGTTCTTC,CASKAASYNEQFF
NA,NA,TRBJ1-6,TRBV2,TGTGCCAGCAGTGTCGGGGGGGGCGAGTATAATTCACCCCTCCACTTT,CASSVGGGEYNSPLHF
NA,NA,TRBJ1-1,TRBV10-1,TGCGCCAGTTCGAACCCCGGGACTGAAGCTTTCTTT,CASSNPGTEAFF
NA,NA,TRBJ1-4,TRBV7-9,TGTGCCAGCAGCTTATGGGGACCACGAAGGAAGGATGAAAAACTGTTTTTT,CASSLWGPRRKDEKLFF
NA,NA,TRBJ2-3,TRBV14,TGTGCCAGCAGCCATATGGGTTTGGCAGATACGCAGTATTTT,CASSHMGLADTQYF
NA,NA,TRBJ1-5,TRBV28,TGTGCCTCTAAAGGAGGGAATAGCAATCAGCCCCAGCATTTT,CASKGGNSNQPQHF
NA,NA,TRBJ2-7,TRBV5-6,TGTGCCAGCAGCTTGGCCCTACCGTGGGGCTACGAGCAGTACTTC,CASSLALPWGYEQYF
TRBD2,NA,TRBJ2-5,TRBV11-3,TGTGCCAGCAGCTTCGGGGGGGATCGGGAGACCCAGTACTTC,CASSFGGDRETQYF
TRBD1,once,TRBJ1-6,TRBV11-2,TGTGCCAGCAGCTTAGAGGGGACAGGGAGATCACCCCTCCACTTT,CASSLEGTGRSPLHF
NA,NA,TRBJ1-6,TRBV4-1,TGCGCCAGCAGGAGGGGGGACAAGGATTCACCCCTCCACTTT,CASRRGDKDSPLHF
NA,NA,TRBJ1-1,TRBV12-5,TGTGCTAGTGGTTTGGAAGTGGACACTGAAGCTTTCTTT,CASGLEVDTEAFF
NA,NA,TRBJ1-1,TRBV5-8,TGTGCCAGCAGCTCCCTCGGGCTGAACACGTTGGAGAACACTGAAGCTTTCTTT,CASSSLGLNTLENTEAFF
TRBD2,NA,TRBJ2-5,TRBV5-1,TGCGCCAGCAGCTACAGCGGGACTAGCCTGGAGACCCAGTACTTC,CASSYSGTSLETQYF
TRBD1,NA,TRBJ1-5,TRBV3-1/TRBV3-2,TGTGCCAGCAGCTTTGGGACAGGGGGCAGCCAGCCCCAGCATTTT,CASSFGTGGSQPQHF
NA,once,TRBJ2-5,TRBV2,TGTGCCAGCAGCCCGATCCTGCCCGAAGAGACCCAGTACTTC,CASSPILPEETQYF
NA,NA,TRBJ1-6,TRBV19,TGTGCCAGTAGGGCCGGGACGGATATTTCACCCCTCCACTTT,CASRAGTDISPLHF
NA,NA,TRBJ2-2,TRBV27,TGTGCCAGCAGTTTACTGGTAGGGGCGAACACCGGGGAGCTGTTTTTT,CASSLLVGANTGELFF
NA,NA,TRBJ1-6,TRBV10-3,TGTGCCATCAGTCGGACCCTGGGGGATTCACCCCTCCACTTT,CAISRTLGDSPLHF
NA,NA,TRBJ2-7,TRBV6-5,TGTGCCAGCAGTACCCCTAGGGAGCAGTACTTC,CASSTPREQYF
NA,few,TRBJ1-5,TRBV14,TGTGCCAGCAGCCAAGATTCGGATCAGCCCCAGCATTTT,CASSQDSDQPQHF
TRBD1,NA,TRBJ2-7,TRBV7-2,TGTGCCAGCAGCTTTGGACAGGGGGTATCCGAGCAGTACTTC,CASSFGQGVSEQYF